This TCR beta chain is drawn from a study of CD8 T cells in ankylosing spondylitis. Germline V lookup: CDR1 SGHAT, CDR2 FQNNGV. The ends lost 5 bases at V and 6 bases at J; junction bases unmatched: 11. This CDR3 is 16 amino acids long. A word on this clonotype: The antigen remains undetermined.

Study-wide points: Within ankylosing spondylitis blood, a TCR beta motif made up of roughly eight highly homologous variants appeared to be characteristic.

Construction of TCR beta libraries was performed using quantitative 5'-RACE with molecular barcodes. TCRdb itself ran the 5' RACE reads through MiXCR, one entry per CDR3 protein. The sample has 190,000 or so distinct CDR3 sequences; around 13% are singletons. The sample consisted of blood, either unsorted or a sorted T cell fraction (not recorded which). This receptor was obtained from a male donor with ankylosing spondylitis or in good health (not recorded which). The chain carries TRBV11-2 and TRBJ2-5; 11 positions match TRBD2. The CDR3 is CASSHTASGGSKTQYF. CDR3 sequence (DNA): TGTGCCAGCAGCCATACCGCTAGCGGGGGGTCAAAGACCCAGTACTTC.